The subject of this entry is one T cell receptor beta chain. The antigen is undetermined. The data were taken from a study of T cell responses to AZD1222 COVID-19 vaccine. Clones were sequenced by immunoSEQ multiplex PCR, and TCRdb holds only the in-frame ones, with some missing. Among roughly 180,000 clones listed, around nine tenths were seen once. The CDR3 contains 15 residues. Germline CDR1 and CDR2: SGHRS and YFSETQ. V was clipped by 2 bases and J by 3 bases, with 14 bases between them. Notes on the study in general: Only after the peak T cell response were repertoires sampled. There were mostly white British donors and more females than males, and clonal diversity was possibly underestimated.

The specimen comprised peripheral blood, sampled on day 0 of AZD1222 vaccination. This clonotype was obtained from an adult in good health. V and J are TRBV5-1 and TRBJ1-1; D is possibly TRBD1 (5 bases). The CDR3 nucleotides are TGCGCCAGCAGCTTCTCGACACTGGGGGACACTGAAGCTTTCTTT. Protein sequence: CASSFSTLGDTEAFF.